This T cell receptor beta chain was documented in a study of blood T cell repertoires in COVID-19. As for the study in general: COVID-19 samples collected from the United States, Italy and Spain covered acute and convalescent phases. The analysed material was cDNA or gDNA that came from T cells, B-cell-depleted T cells, or PBMCs.

This clone was recorded a few times. CDR3 size: 13 residues. V lost 2 bases to trimming and J lost 3 bases, with 7 bases between them. Per the authors' pipeline: Quantification of nucleated cells was approximated via reference gene primer amplification. Profiled with immunoSEQ multiplex PCR; TCRdb holds only in-frame clones, not every one. The DNA was the basis for D and trimming; V, J and clone size are from that table. This sample has around 150,000 clones, with less than 80% found just once. This chain links TRBV12-3 or TRBV12-4 with TRBJ1-1, with no clear D. Sequenced: peripheral blood. The clonotype was recovered from an elderly woman with active or convalescent COVID-19. The CDR3 region is CASSLPVHTEAFF. The CDR3 nucleotides read TGTGCCAGCAGTTTACCGGTTCACACTGAAGCTTTCTTT.